Below, 17 T cell receptor beta chains from the same sample are listed, as sequenced in a study of T cell responses to AZD1222 COVID-19 vaccine. Sequencing used immunoSEQ multiplex PCR; TCRdb keeps in-frame clones, though not all of them. The table records roughly 79,000 clones, 60% to 80% of them present only once. The specimen comprised peripheral blood, sampled on day 0 of AZD1222 vaccination. All receptors derive from an adult in good health.

The chain couples TRBV7-7 to TRBJ2-1, with TRBD2 matching 16 bases. Germline V lookup: CDR1 SSHAT, CDR2 FNYEAQ (reference sequence). J lost 7 bases, V lost 5 bases, and 11 bases had no gene match. The length of the CDR3 is 18 residues. The CDR3 sequence: CASSAKTPGLAGGNEQFF. DNA for the CDR3: TGTGCCAGCAGCGCAAAAACCCCGGGACTAGCGGGAGGGAATGAGCAGTTCTTC.

CDR3 DNA sequence: TGTGCCAGCAGCTTGGTCGGTAGTCTGGAGACCCAGTACTTC. It codes for CASSLVGSLETQYF. V gene TRBV11-2 combines with J gene TRBJ2-5, with D unresolved. With 3 bases removed from V and 5 bases from J, the gap between germline ends came to 13 bases. This CDR3 is 14 amino acids long. CDR1 and CDR2 from the germline V gene are SGHAT and FQNNGV.

V is TRBV5-4 and J is TRBJ1-1; tentatively, D is TRBD1 (5 bases). Trimming shortened V by 2 bases and J by 3 bases, and 14 bases separated the two germline ends. This CDR3 has 15 amino acids. In germline, CDR1 is SGHNT, CDR2 YYREEE (reference sequence). The CDR3 sequence: CASSFRVGFDTEAFF. Written as DNA, the CDR3 is TGTGCCAGCAGCTTCAGGGTGGGGTTCGACACTGAAGCTTTCTTT.

The rearrangement links TRBV11-2 to TRBJ1-2; tentatively, D is TRBD1 (6 bases). CDR1 is SGHAT and CDR2 is FQNNGV in the germline V gene. V was cut by 1 base and J by 0 bases, with 6 bases left in between. The CDR3 extends over 14 amino acids. In DNA form, the CDR3 reads TGTGCCAGCAGCTTAGGACAGGCTAACTATGGCTACACCTTC. Its protein is CASSLGQANYGYTF. The full variable domain, with the rest looked up from reference TRBV11-2 and TRBJ1-2, is EAGVAQSPRYKIIEKRQSVAFWCNPISGHATLYWYQQILGQGPKLLIQFQNNGVVDDSQLPKDRFSAERLKGVDSTLKIQPAKLEDSAVYLCASSLGQANYGYTFGSGTRLTVV.

CDR3 sequence reads: CASSLEHQETQYF. In DNA, the CDR3 is TGTGCCAGCAGCTTGGAACACCAAGAGACCCAGTACTTC. The V and J genes are TRBV11-3 and TRBJ2-5; D unclear. CDR3 size: 13 residues. Germline CDR1 and CDR2: SGHNT and YENEEA. V dropped 3 bases and J dropped 0 bases, with 5 bases sitting between them.

The rearrangement uses TRBV19 and TRBJ2-1, with D possibly TRBD2 on 6 matching bases. The germline gives CDR1 LNHDA, CDR2 SQIVND (reference sequence). The CDR3 contains 15 residues. Trimming pared 4 bases from V and 5 bases from J, leaving 15 bases between. CDR3 loop: CASSRQRTIHNEQFF. The CDR3 region has the DNA TGTGCCAGTAGTAGACAGAGGACTATACACAATGAGCAGTTCTTC.

The chain joins TRBV6-4 to TRBJ1-1; no clear D gene. Between the trimmed V and J ends, which lost 5 bases and 3 bases, there was a span of 10 bases. The CDR3 is made up of 13 amino acids. Per the germline V gene, CDR1 is MRHNA and CDR2 is SNTAGT. CDR3 in amino acids: CASSRVRDTEAFF. As DNA, the CDR3 is TGTGCCAGCAGTCGAGTAAGGGACACTGAAGCTTTCTTT.

The chain couples TRBV7-2 to TRBJ2-7; 7 bases agree with TRBD1. V lost 1 base, J lost 3 bases, and 9 bases stayed unmatched. CDR3 length: 16 residues. Germline loops: CDR1 SGHTA, CDR2 FQGNSA. The CDR3 loop is CASSLGGGQLFYEQYF. In DNA, the CDR3 is TGTGCCAGCAGCTTAGGTGGGGGACAGCTGTTCTACGAGCAGTACTTC.

The chain couples TRBV9 to TRBJ1-1; a weak D match, TRBD1 (5 bases). This CDR3 is built from 14 residues. Trimming removed 2 bases at V and 3 bases at J, with 11 bases between. Germline values: CDR1 SGDLS, CDR2 YYNGEE. The CDR3 nucleotides read TGTGCCAGCAGCGTGGGGCCCGGGGACACTGAAGCTTTCTTT. Translated: CASSVGPGDTEAFF.

This clone was seen a handful of times. The chain links TRBV6-2 or TRBV6-3 to TRBJ1-6; 7 bases align to TRBD1. Trimming cost V 6 bases and J 0 bases; bases outside gene matches: 11. The CDR3 totals 18 residues. Germline V CDR1 and CDR2: MNHEY, SVGEGT. In nucleotides, the CDR3 is TGTGCCAGCAGCCAGAGGCCGGGACAGAGCTCCTATAATTCACCCCTCCACTTT. Translating gives CASSQRPGQSSYNSPLHF.

V is TRBV30 and J is TRBJ2-1, with TRBD2 identical over 9 bases. Germline assignment: CDR1 GTSNPN and CDR2 SVGIG (reference sequence). The CDR3 length is 15 residues. Trimming cost V 4 bases and J 0 bases; bases outside gene matches: 4. DNA for the CDR3: TGTGCCTGGACCAGCGGGAGGACCTCCTACAATGAGCAGTTCTTC. Its protein product is CAWTSGRTSYNEQFF.

This chain uses TRBV5-6 with TRBJ2-2; D is ambiguous. Germline V lookup: CDR1 SGHDT, CDR2 YYEEEE. V dropped 4 bases and J dropped 3 bases, with 4 bases sitting between them. The CDR3 spans 12 residues. The CDR3 DNA reads TGTGCCAGCAGCCTATACACCGGGGAGCTGTTTTTT. This gives the protein CASSLYTGELFF.

There are a few counts of this clone. V and J are TRBV7-9 and TRBJ2-5, with D perhaps assigned TRBD1 or TRBD2 (5 bases each). This CDR3 has 14 amino acids. V gave up 0 bases and J gave up 3 bases, with 8 bases separating them. Germline values: CDR1 SEHNR, CDR2 FQNEAQ (reference sequence). CDR3 amino acids: CASSLAEGKETQYF. DNA for the CDR3: TGTGCCAGCAGCTTAGCCGAGGGGAAAGAGACCCAGTACTTC.

CDR3 DNA: TGTGCCAGCAATGACTCCCCGGGAATGGACAATGAGCAGTTCTTC. Protein product: CASNDSPGMDNEQFF. The genes are TRBV2 and TRBJ2-1; D may be TRBD2 (5 bases). V shed 7 bases and J shed 5 bases, with 18 bases lying between them. CDR3 length: 15 residues. Germline V gene sequence: CDR1 SNHLY, CDR2 FYNNEI.

V is TRBV7-2 and J is TRBJ1-4; D may be TRBD1 (5 bases). V lost 1 base, J lost 1 base, and 10 bases lay in between. In germline, CDR1 is SGHTA, CDR2 FQGNSA. The CDR3 totals 16 residues. The CDR3 sequence is CASSLDQGRTNEKLFF. The CDR3 nucleotides read TGTGCCAGCAGCTTAGACCAGGGTAGAACTAATGAAAAACTGTTTTTT.

The chain joins TRBV7-9 to TRBJ1-4; D call uncertain. The CDR3 consists of 15 residues. Trimming cost V 0 bases and J 8 bases, with 13 bases left between them. The germline V gene has CDR1 SEHNR and CDR2 FQNEAQ (reference sequence). CDR3 sequence (DNA): TGTGCCAGCAGCTTAGCGCGGGATGACCTAGAAAAACTGTTTTTT. Protein sequence: CASSLARDDLEKLFF.

The chain is built from TRBV7-8 and TRBJ1-5, with D maybe TRBD1 (6 bases). Germline CDR1 SGHVS, CDR2 FQNEAQ. The CDR3 runs 13 residues. Trimming shortened V by 7 bases and J by 0 bases, and 7 bases separated the two germline ends. CDR3 nucleotide sequence: TGTGCCAGCAACAGGGATAGCAATCAGCCCCAGCATTTT. Translating it yields CASNRDSNQPQHF.